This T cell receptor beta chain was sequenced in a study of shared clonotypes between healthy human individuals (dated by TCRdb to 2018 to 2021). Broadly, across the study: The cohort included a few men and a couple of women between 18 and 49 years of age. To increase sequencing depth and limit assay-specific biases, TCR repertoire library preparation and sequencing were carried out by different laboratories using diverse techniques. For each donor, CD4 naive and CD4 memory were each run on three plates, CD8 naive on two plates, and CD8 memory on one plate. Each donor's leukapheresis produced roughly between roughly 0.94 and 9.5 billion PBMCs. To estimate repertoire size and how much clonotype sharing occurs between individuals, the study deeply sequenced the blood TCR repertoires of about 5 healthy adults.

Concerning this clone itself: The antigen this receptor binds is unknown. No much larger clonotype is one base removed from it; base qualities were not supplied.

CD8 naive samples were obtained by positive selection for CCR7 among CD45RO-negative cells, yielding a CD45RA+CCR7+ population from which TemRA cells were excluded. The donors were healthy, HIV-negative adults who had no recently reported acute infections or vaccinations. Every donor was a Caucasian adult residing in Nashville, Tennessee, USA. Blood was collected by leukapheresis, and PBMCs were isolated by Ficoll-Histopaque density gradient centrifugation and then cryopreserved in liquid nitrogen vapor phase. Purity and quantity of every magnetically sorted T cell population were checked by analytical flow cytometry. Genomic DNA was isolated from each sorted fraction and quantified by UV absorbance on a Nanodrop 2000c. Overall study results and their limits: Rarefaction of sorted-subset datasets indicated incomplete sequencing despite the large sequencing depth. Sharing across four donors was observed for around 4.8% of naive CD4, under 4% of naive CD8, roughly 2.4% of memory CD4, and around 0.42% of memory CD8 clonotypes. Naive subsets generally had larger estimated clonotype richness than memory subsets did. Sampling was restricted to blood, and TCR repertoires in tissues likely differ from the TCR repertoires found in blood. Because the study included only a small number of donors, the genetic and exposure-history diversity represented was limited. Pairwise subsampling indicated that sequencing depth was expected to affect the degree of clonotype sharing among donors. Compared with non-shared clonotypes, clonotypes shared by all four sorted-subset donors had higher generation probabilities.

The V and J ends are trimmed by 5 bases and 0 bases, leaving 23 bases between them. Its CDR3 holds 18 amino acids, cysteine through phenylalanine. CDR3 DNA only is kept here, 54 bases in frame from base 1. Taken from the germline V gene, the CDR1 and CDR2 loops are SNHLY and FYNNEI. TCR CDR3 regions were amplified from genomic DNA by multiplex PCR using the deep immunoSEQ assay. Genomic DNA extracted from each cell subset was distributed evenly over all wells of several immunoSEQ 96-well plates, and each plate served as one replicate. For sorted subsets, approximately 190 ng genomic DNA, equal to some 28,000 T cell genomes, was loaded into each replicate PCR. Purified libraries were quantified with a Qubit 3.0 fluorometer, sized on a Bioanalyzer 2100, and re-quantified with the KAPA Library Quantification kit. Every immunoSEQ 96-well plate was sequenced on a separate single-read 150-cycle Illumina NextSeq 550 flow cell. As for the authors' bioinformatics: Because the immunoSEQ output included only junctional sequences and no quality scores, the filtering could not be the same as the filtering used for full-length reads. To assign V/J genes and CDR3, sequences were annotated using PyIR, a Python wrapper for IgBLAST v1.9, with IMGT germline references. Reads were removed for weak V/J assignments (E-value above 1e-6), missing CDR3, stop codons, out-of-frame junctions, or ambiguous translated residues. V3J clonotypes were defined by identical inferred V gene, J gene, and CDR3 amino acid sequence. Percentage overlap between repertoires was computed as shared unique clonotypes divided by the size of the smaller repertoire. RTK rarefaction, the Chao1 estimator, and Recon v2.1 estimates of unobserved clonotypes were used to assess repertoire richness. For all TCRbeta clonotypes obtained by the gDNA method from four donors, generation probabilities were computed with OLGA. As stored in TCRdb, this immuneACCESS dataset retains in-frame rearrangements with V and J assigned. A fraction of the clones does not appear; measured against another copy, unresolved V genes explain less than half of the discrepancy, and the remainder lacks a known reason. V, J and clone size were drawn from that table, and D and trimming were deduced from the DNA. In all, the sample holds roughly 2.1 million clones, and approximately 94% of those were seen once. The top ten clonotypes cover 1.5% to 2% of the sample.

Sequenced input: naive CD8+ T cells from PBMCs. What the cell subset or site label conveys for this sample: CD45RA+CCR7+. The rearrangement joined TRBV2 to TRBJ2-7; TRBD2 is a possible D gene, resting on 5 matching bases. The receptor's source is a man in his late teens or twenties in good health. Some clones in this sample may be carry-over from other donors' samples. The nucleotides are TGTGCCAGCAGTTATCATCTCGACTCGACTACCAGCTCCTACGAGCAGTACTTC. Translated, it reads CASSYHLDSTTSSYEQYF.